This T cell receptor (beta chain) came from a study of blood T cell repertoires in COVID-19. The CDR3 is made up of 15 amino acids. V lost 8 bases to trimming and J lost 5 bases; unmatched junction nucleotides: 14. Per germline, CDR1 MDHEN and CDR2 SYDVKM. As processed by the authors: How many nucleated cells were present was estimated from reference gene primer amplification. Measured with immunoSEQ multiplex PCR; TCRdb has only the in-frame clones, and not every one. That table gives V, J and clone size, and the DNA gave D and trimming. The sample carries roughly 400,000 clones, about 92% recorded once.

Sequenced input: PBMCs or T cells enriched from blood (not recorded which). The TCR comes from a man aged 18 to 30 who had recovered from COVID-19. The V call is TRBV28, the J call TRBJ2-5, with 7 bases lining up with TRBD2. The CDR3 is CASLGRWAGEETQYF. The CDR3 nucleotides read TGTGCCAGCTTAGGGAGGTGGGCGGGAGAGGAGACCCAGTACTTC.